The clone carrying this T cell receptor beta chain was counted only a few times. TCRdb analysed the RACE reads with MiXCR anew, one entry per CDR3 protein. Altogether about 70,000 distinct CDR3 sequences are present, around 7.9% being singletons, with the ten largest covering about 3.5%. The time point: patch test 2, 6 weeks after DPC sensitization. Stated treatment: therapeutic diphenylcyclopropenone sensitization with weekly scalp DPC. This entry belongs to a study of human T cells and chemical hapten exposure. The wider study: Each patch test put 0.01% DPC on the upper back, and results were read at 6 days.

Trimming took 5 bases from V and 7 from J; bases not matched to a gene: 6. This CDR3 is 14 amino acids long. Per the germline V gene, CDR1 is MGHDK and CDR2 is SYGVNS. V gene TRBV25-1 combines with J gene TRBJ2-1; TRBD1 matches 9 bases. This material consisted of whole blood, taken in connection with sensitization to the hapten diphenylcyclopropenone (DPC). The source of this sequence is a woman in her forties or fifties with alopecia areata. Some clones in this sample may be carry-over from other donors' samples. The CDR3 DNA follows: TGTGCCAGCAGTTACAGGGGGCCCATGAATGAGCAGTTCTTC. It codes for CASSYRGPMNEQFF.